This T cell receptor (beta chain) emerged from a study of PD-1 blockade in classical Hodgkin lymphoma. With regard to this clone: What it binds is unknown.

Notes on the study in general: By C4D1, diversity of CD4+ TCRs had risen significantly, whereas that of CD8+ TCRs had not. As was reported, newly diagnosed patients showed lower baseline TCR diversity than healthy donors did.

TCRdb's table, derived via immunoSEQ multiplex PCR, lists solely in-frame clones and lacks some. This table holds some 14,000 clones, approximately 91% found once. Looked up from germline, CDR1 is MNHEY and CDR2 is SVGAGI. The CDR3 runs 14 residues. Trimming shortened V by 2 bases and J by 0 bases, and 7 bases separated the two germline ends. The time point here: cycle 4 day 1 (C4D1), after 6 weeks of nivolumab. All patients experienced relapse after autologous stem cell transplantation, and brentuximab vedotin exposure was variable. Isolated CD8+ T cells were derived from thawed PBMCs through magnetic negative selection. When best responses were assessed, they were complete response, partial response or progressive disease.

Specimen: CD8+ T cells from blood, collected before the fourth cycle of nivolumab. The clonotype originates from a human donor with classical Hodgkin lymphoma. The chain employs TRBV6-5 and TRBJ1-1, with D unresolved. The chain's CDR3 is CASSYLGLNTEAFF. Written as DNA, the CDR3 is TGTGCCAGCAGTTACCTAGGGTTGAACACTGAAGCTTTCTTT.